A single sample is the source of the 8 T cell receptor beta chains below, sequenced in a study of cytomegalovirus exposure and HLA in healthy donors. Sequencing was performed with immunoSEQ multiplex PCR; in TCRdb, only in-frame clones are kept and a portion is missing. In the table there are about 57,000 clones, more than 70% of which are singletons. Specimen: PBMCs. Receptors were obtained from a woman aged 18-30 years in good health and CMV-seronegative.

This clone has a handful of counts. The chain uses TRBV19 and TRBJ1-6, with D possibly being TRBD1 (5 bases). This CDR3 has 12 amino acids. The V end was cut by 3 bases, the J end by 11 bases, with 8 bases between. The germline CDR1 and CDR2 sequences are LNHDA and SQIVND (reference sequence). The CDR3 loop reads CASSILGAPLHF. The DNA of the CDR3 is TGTGCCAGTAGTATTCTAGGGGCACCCCTCCACTTT.

The rearrangement joins TRBV18 to TRBJ2-5; D remains unclear. The CDR3 contains 12 residues. V lost 3 bases, J lost 3 bases, and 5 bases lay in between. CDR1 and CDR2 (germline): KGHSH, LQKENI. The DNA of the CDR3 is TGTGCCAGCTCACCGGGCAAAGAGACCCAGTACTTC. It yields the protein CASSPGKETQYF.

The chain links TRBV5-4 to TRBJ2-4; no firm D call. The V end was cut by 0 bases, the J end by 6 bases, with 10 bases between. CDR3 size: 14 residues. Germline CDR1 and CDR2: SGHNT and YYREEE (reference sequence). The DNA for the CDR3 is TGTGCCAGCAGCTTGGAGTACTCTACAAACATTCAGTACTTC. Protein sequence: CASSLEYSTNIQYF.

V gene TRBV28 combines with J gene TRBJ2-2; 7 nucleotides match TRBD1. CDR1 and CDR2 (germline): MDHEN, SYDVKM. The CDR3 contains 16 residues. Trimming at V came to 5 bases and at J to 3 bases, leaving 9 bases not matched to a gene. CDR3 region: CASSHRQGEHTGELFF. Here the CDR3 DNA reads TGTGCCAGCAGTCACAGACAGGGTGAGCACACCGGGGAGCTGTTTTTT.

V usage is TRBV30 and J usage is TRBJ2-3, with 7 bases aligning to TRBD1. Germline V CDR1 and CDR2: GTSNPN, SVGIG (reference sequence). CDR3 length: 16 amino acids. V was pared by 0 bases and J by 5 bases, with 11 bases of the junction left unmatched. The CDR3 DNA reads as TGTGCCTGGAGTGTCATCCGACAGGGTCGGGGAGATACGCAGTATTTT. Its protein product is CAWSVIRQGRGDTQYF.

The chain carries TRBV19 and TRBJ2-6; D may be TRBD1 (6 bases). V was pared by 6 bases and J by 2 bases, with 14 bases between. Germline CDR1 LNHDA, CDR2 SQIVND (reference sequence). The CDR3 is 16 amino acids. The CDR3 coding sequence is TGTGCCAGTAGGGGGACAAGCTTACCTGGGGCCAACGTCCTGACTTTC. It specifies CASRGTSLPGANVLTF.

The gene calls are TRBV7-9 and TRBJ1-2; 8 bases line up with TRBD1. Germline V gene sequence: CDR1 SEHNR, CDR2 FQNEAQ (reference sequence). This CDR3 contains 16 residues. The junction had 15 bases not matched to a gene; V was cut back by 5 bases and J by 7 bases. The chain's CDR3 is CASSPWETQGARGYTF. Written as DNA, the CDR3 is TGTGCCAGCAGCCCTTGGGAAACCCAGGGGGCCCGTGGCTACACCTTC.

The rearrangement links TRBV5-1 to TRBJ2-2; D is possibly TRBD2 (6 bases). Between the trimmed V and J ends, which lost 4 bases and 7 bases, there was a span of 23 bases. Germline lookup yields CDR1 SGHRS and CDR2 YFSETQ. This CDR3 has 17 amino acids. The DNA of the CDR3 is TGCGCCAGCAGCCTGGGAGTTGCGGGGACCGTGGGCGGGGAGCTGTTTTTT. Its protein product is CASSLGVAGTVGGELFF.